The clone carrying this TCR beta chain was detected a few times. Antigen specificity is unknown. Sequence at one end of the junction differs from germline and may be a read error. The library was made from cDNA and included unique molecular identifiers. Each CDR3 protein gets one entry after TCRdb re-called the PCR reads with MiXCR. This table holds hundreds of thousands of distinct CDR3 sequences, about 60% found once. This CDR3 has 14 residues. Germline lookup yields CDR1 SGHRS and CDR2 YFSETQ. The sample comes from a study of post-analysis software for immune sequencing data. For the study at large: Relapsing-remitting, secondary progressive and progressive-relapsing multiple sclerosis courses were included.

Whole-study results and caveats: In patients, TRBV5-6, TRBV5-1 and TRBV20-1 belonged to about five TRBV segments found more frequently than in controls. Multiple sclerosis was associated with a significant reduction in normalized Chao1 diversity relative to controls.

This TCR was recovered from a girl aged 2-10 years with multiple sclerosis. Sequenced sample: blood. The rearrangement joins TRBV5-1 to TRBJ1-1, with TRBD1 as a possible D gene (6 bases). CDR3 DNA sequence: TGTGCCAGCAGTCCGACAGGAGGAAACACTGAAGCTTTCTTT. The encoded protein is CASSPTGGNTEAFF.